The entry below gives a single TCR beta chain sequence along with its context. Its antigen is undetermined. These data come from a study of T cell repertoires in cytomegalovirus infection. V was trimmed by 6 bases and J by 1 base, leaving 13 bases between them. This CDR3 spans 15 amino acids. Germline V gene lookup returns CDR1 MNHEY and CDR2 SVGEGT. TCRdb itself ran the reads through MiXCR, one entry per CDR3 protein. This sample yields some 920,000 distinct CDR3 sequences, of which roughly 30% are seen a single time; 13% belongs to the top ten. Study-level points and caveats: CMV carriers with the relevant HLA were identified by cumulative public TCR beta family frequency. Ex vivo, HLA-C-restricted CMV-specific TCR beta clonotypes prevailed over the rest of the response.

The material was cultured CD8+ T cells from PBMCs, obtained from culture after CMV antigen stimulation. The chain has TRBV6-2 or TRBV6-3 and TRBJ1-5; possible D gene TRBD1, 6 bases. The TCR originated in a human donor in good health (CMV status not recorded). Some clones in this sample may be carry-over from other donors' samples. CDR3 sequence reads: CASRTGTSSNQPQHF. CDR3 nucleotide sequence: TGTGCCAGCAGAACCGGGACAAGCAGCAATCAGCCCCAGCATTTT.